Following are 2 T cell receptor beta chains from one sample sequenced in a study of immune evolution from preneoplasia to lung adenocarcinoma. The repertoire was sequenced with immunoSEQ multiplex PCR; TCRdb's copy has only in-frame clones and lacks some. Of some 2,300 clones in the sample, 84% were seen once. The sample taken for sequencing was FFPE invasive lung adenocarcinoma tissue. The receptor source for this set is a person aged 60 to 80 with invasive lung adenocarcinoma.

The chain carries TRBV4-1 and TRBJ2-7; 11 bases are a match to TRBD2. V lost 0 bases, J lost 4 bases, and 5 bases stayed unmatched. The germline V gene has CDR1 MGHRA and CDR2 YSYEKL. The CDR3 spans 16 residues. CDR3 in amino acids: CASSQETSGEDYEQYF. DNA for the CDR3: TGCGCCAGCAGCCAAGAGACTAGCGGGGAGGATTACGAGCAGTACTTC.

The chain employs TRBV4-2 and TRBJ2-3, with 11 bases aligning to TRBD1. CDR3 length: 14 residues. Per the germline V gene, CDR1 is LGHNA and CDR2 is YNFKEQ. The ends lost 4 bases at V and 5 bases at J; junction bases unmatched: 2. The CDR3 loop is CASSPGQGGDTQYF. The CDR3 coding sequence is TGTGCCAGCAGCCCGGGACAGGGGGGAGATACGCAGTATTTT.